The 22 T cell receptor beta chains below were found in one sample sequenced in a study of regulatory T cells in long-lasting Graves disease. The time point denotes: newly diagnosed GD, antithyroid drugs for less than 3 months. Scientists built the TCR library using RNA that was extracted from PBMCs. Arm-PCR with iRepertoire HTBI primers amplified the CDR3 regions for these TCR beta libraries. TCRdb used MiXCR to reprocess the multiplex PCR reads, holding one entry per CDR3 protein. The repertoire consists of roughly 320,000 distinct CDR3 sequences, with around 17% occurring once and the leading ten covering about 32%. The same sample was also used in a study of T cells in Graves' hyperthyroidism and ophthalmopathy.

The specimen comprised peripheral blood mononuclear cells (PBMCs), sampled at new diagnosis, from a patient treated with antithyroid drugs. Receptors originate from a man aged 40-55 years with Graves disease.

Ten or more counts support this clonotype. This chain joins TRBV28 and TRBJ1-5; no clear D. CDR1 is MDHEN, CDR2 SYDVKM, per germline. This CDR3 region has 15 residues. Between the trimmed V and J ends, which lost 6 bases and 1 base, there was a span of 13 bases. CDR3 DNA sequence: TGTGCCAGCAGCCGTAGGGCGGGAAGCAATCAGCCCCAGCATTTT. As protein: CASSRRAGSNQPQHF.

This clonotype appeared many times. The V call is TRBV10-3, the J call TRBJ2-5; 7 bases are shared with TRBD1. Germline lookup yields CDR1 ENHRY and CDR2 SYGVKD. This CDR3 region has 14 residues. J lost 4 bases, V lost 6 bases, and 8 bases had no gene match. The CDR3, as DNA: TGTGCCATCAGCGTAGACAGGGTACGAGAGACCCAGTACTTC. It yields the protein CAISVDRVRETQYF.

This clonotype was counted once. This may come from a read error, since a much larger clone is one base off. The V gene is TRBV5-1, the J gene TRBJ2-1; 7 positions agree with TRBD1. J lost 9 bases, V lost 4 bases, and 16 bases had no gene match. Germline V CDR1 and CDR2: SGHRS, YFSETQ. The CDR3 has 16 amino acids. CDR3 in amino acids: CASSPIPTGVESEQFF. CDR3 in DNA: TGCGCCAGCAGCCCAATACCTACAGGGGTGGAGAGTGAGCAGTTCTTC. Filled out from reference TRBV5-1 and TRBJ2-1, the complete variable domain reads KAGVTQTPRYLIKTRGQQVTLSCSPISGHRSVSWYQQTPGQGLQFLFEYFSETQRNKGNFPGRFSGRQFSNSRSEMNVSTLELGDSALYLCASSPIPTGVESEQFFGPGTRLTVL.

This clonotype showed up many times. This chain connects TRBV6-1 to TRBJ2-1; D is uncertain. The DNA matches TRBJ2-5 better at its end, which makes the J call doubtful. This CDR3 comprises 14 residues. Germline V gives CDR1 MNHNS, CDR2 SASEGT. The CDR3 region is CASRPSPRGETQYF. CDR3 nucleotide sequence: TGTGCCAGCAGACCCTCCCCGCGTGGGGAGACCCAGTACTTC.

This clonotype was detected ten times or more. The chain links TRBV12-3 or TRBV12-4 to TRBJ1-1, with D unclear. There are 14 residues in the CDR3. Trimming shortened V by 2 bases and J by 4 bases, and 11 bases separated the two germline ends. In DNA, the CDR3 is TGTGCCAGCAGTTTAAGAGGGTCGGCCACTGAAGCTTTCTTT. It yields the protein CASSLRGSATEAFF.

This clonotype occurred many times. The J gene is TRBJ2-5, the V gene TRBV11-3; 7 bases map to TRBD1. The trim removed 5 bases at V and 1 base at J, leaving 7 bases unmatched. Germline V CDR1 and CDR2: SGHNT, YENEEA. This CDR3 comprises 15 residues. The CDR3 sequence: CASSRDSRSQETQYF. CDR3 nucleotides: TGTGCCAGCAGCCGGGACAGCAGATCCCAAGAGACCCAGTACTTC.

Of note for this clonotype: With only one base between it and a far larger clone, this is likely a read error. The genes are TRBV5-1 and TRBJ2-5; D gene ambiguous. Germline loops: CDR1 SGHRS, CDR2 YFSETQ. This CDR3 contains 14 residues. DNA for the CDR3: TGTGCCAGCACCGGCGGTCAGATCCAAGAGGCCCAGTACTTC. This sequence encodes CASTGGQIQEAQYF.

As concerns this clonotype: A read error may be the cause here, since a much bigger clone is one base away. The chain couples TRBV28 to TRBJ1-4; no definite D call. In germline, CDR1 is MDHEN, CDR2 SYDVKM. The CDR3 length is 12 residues. The CDR3 nucleotides read TGTGCCAGCAGTCTGGGGAGTGAAAGACTGTTTTTT. It codes for CASSLGSERLFF.

The CDR3 is CASSPPGHQNTEAFF. DNA of the CDR3: TGTGCCAGCTCACCACCGGGACACCAGAACACTGAAGCTTTCTTT. V and J are TRBV18 and TRBJ1-1, with D tentatively TRBD1 (6 bases). Germline V gives CDR1 KGHSH, CDR2 LQKENI. V was pared by 0 bases and J by 1 base, with 9 bases between. This CDR3 spans 15 amino acids.

This clonotype was counted between two and nine times. The V gene is TRBV7-2, the J gene TRBJ2-7; 10 nucleotides agree with TRBD2. CDR1 is SGHTA and CDR2 is FQGNSA in the germline V gene. The CDR3 totals 15 residues. Trimming removed 5 bases from V and 3 bases from J; junction bases left unmatched: 7. CDR3 sequence reads: CASSRLAGVNYEQYF. The CDR3 nucleotides are TGTGCCAGCAGCCGGCTAGCGGGGGTTAACTACGAGCAGTACTTC.

A remark on this clonotype: Being one base from a much bigger clone, this may be a read error. The genes are TRBV11-2 and TRBJ1-2, with unresolved D. V shed 1 base and J shed 8 bases, with 8 bases lying between them. CDR1 is SGHAT, CDR2 FQNNGV, per germline. The CDR3 is made up of 12 amino acids. The CDR3 bases are TGTGCCAGCAGCTTAGTCCGCCACGGCTACACCTTC. This translates into CASSLVRHGYTF. Full variable domain (outside the CDR3, taken from reference TRBV11-2 and TRBJ1-2): EAGVAQSPRYKIIEKRQSVAFWCNPISGHATLYWYQQILGQGPKLLIQFQNNGVVDDSQLPKDRFSAERLKGVDSTLKIQPAKLEDSAVYLCASSLVRHGYTFGSGTRLTVV.

This clonotype was observed a handful of times. An end of the junction differs from the germline gene, which may be a read error. The gene calls are TRBV20-1 and TRBJ2-2; D may be TRBD2 (6 bases). The CDR3 spans 13 residues. Germline CDR1 DFQATT, CDR2 SNEGSKA (reference sequence). DNA of the CDR3: TGCAGTGTTAGACTAGCGAACACCGGGGAGCTGTTTTTT. Translating gives CSVRLANTGELFF.

The sample holds many counts of this clonotype. The chain's CDR3 is CASSLGATGEETQYF. CDR3 DNA: TGCGCCAGCAGCTTGGGCGCTACGGGGGAAGAGACCCAGTACTTC. The chain carries TRBV5-1 and TRBJ2-5; D might be TRBD2 (6 bases). V was cut by 0 bases and J by 3 bases, with 12 bases left in between. CDR1 is SGHRS and CDR2 is YFSETQ in the germline V gene. The CDR3 runs 15 residues.

The sample holds a few counts of this clonotype. This chain connects TRBV7-2 to TRBJ1-4; D might be TRBD1 (6 bases). The V end lost 5 bases, the J end lost 0 bases, and 10 bases lay between the germline ends. The CDR3 is made up of 15 amino acids. Germline CDR1 is SGHTA and CDR2 is FQGNSA. Written as DNA, the CDR3 is TGTGCCAGCAGCCCCTACAGGGCAACTAATGAAAAACTGTTTTTT. Protein product: CASSPYRATNEKLFF.

The chain recombines TRBV28 with TRBJ2-2, with D possibly TRBD1 on 6 matching bases. From germline, CDR1 is MDHEN and CDR2 SYDVKM. The CDR3 runs 16 residues. V lost 3 bases and J 7 bases, leaving 18 bases between the germline ends. CDR3 nucleotide sequence: TGTGCCAGCAGTTTTGGGCCCCAGACAGGTCGCGGGGAGCTGTTTTTT. Translation gives CASSFGPQTGRGELFF. Together with reference TRBV28 and TRBJ2-2, the CDR3 gives the full variable domain: DVKVTQSSRYLVKRTGEKVFLECVQDMDHENMFWYRQDPGLGLRLIYFSYDVKMKEKGDIPEGYSVSREKKERFSLILESASTNQTSMYLCASSFGPQTGRGELFFGEGSRLTVL.

This clonotype was detected ten times or more. The V gene is TRBV9, the J gene TRBJ2-7, with D possibly being TRBD1 (5 bases). There are 15 residues in the CDR3. V was trimmed by 4 bases and J by 4 bases, leaving 18 bases between them. CDR1 is SGDLS and CDR2 is YYNGEE in the germline V gene. The CDR3 protein is CASSSGPRAGYEQYF. Here the CDR3 DNA reads TGTGCCAGCAGCTCAGGGCCCCGGGCCGGTTACGAGCAGTACTTC.

For this clonotype: A read error may be the cause here, since a much bigger clone is one base away. The CDR3 region is CASIRGQTSYEQFF. The CDR3 DNA follows: TGTGCCAGCATCCGGGGACAGACCTCCTACGAGCAGTTCTTC. The rearrangement uses TRBV6-2 or TRBV6-3 and TRBJ2-1, with 7 bases identical to TRBD1. V shed 7 bases, J shed 10 bases, and the junction held 13 bases outside the gene matches. The CDR3 length is 14 residues. The germline gives CDR1 MNHEY, CDR2 SVGEGT.

This clonotype turned up a few times. This chain uses TRBV5-1 with TRBJ2-7; tentative D call: TRBD1 (6 bases). This CDR3 has 15 residues. Trimming took off 5 bases at V and 0 bases at J, with 15 bases between the two ends. Germline loops: CDR1 SGHRS, CDR2 YFSETQ. The DNA of the CDR3 is TGCGCCAGCAGTAAGGGGGATAGGAGCTCCTACGAGCAGTACTTC. Translation: CASSKGDRSSYEQYF.

This chain's CDR3 is CASSQDGRGIQPQHF. Here the CDR3 DNA reads TGCGCCAGCAGCCAAGATGGAAGGGGAATCCAGCCCCAGCATTTT. The chain employs TRBV4-1 and TRBJ1-5, with D tentatively TRBD1 (5 bases). Germline lookup yields CDR1 MGHRA and CDR2 YSYEKL. With 0 bases removed from V and 7 bases from J, the gap between germline ends came to 13 bases. The CDR3 consists of 15 residues.

V usage is TRBV5-1 and J usage is TRBJ1-1, with D possibly matching TRBD1 (5 bases). This CDR3 region has 17 residues. Germline CDR1 reads SGHRS; CDR2 reads YFSETQ. V was shortened by 0 bases and J by 3 bases, with 18 bases between the two germline ends. CDR3 nucleotides: TGCGCCAGCAGCTTGGGAGTCGGGACCGAGGGATACACTGAAGCTTTCTTT. It is translated as CASSLGVGTEGYTEAFF.

In the case of this clonotype: A junction end diverges from the germline sequence, so it may reflect a read error. This sequence joins TRBV6-4 and TRBJ2-5; D not resolved. From germline, CDR1 is MRHNA and CDR2 SNTAGT. This CDR3 region has 11 residues. The CDR3 DNA follows: TGTGCCAGCAGTCCTTCGGAGACCCAGTGCTTC. This translates into CASSPSETQCF.

This clonotype was picked up a small number of times. The chain employs TRBV10-2 and TRBJ2-7; a possible D gene is TRBD2 (5 bases). Deletions cut 7 bases from V and 6 bases from J, with 10 bases between. From germline, CDR1 is WSHSY and CDR2 SAAADI. The CDR3 has 11 amino acids. The CDR3 DNA reads as TGCGCCAGCACTAACGGAGGCGAGCAGTACTTC. This codes for CASTNGGEQYF.